The rows below give T cell receptor beta chains drawn from one sample of a study of blood T cell repertoires in COVID-19. TCRdb keeps only in-frame clones here, not all; method: immunoSEQ multiplex PCR. The sample carries under 85,000 clones, around 89% recorded once. Sequencing was done on a sample of peripheral blood. These receptors all stem from a man aged 65-85 years with active or convalescent COVID-19. Both conserved end residues are part of each CDR3. D genes are given only for firm matches. Size is stated for part of the rows, as once, few or many counts, or as a class when the clone is expanded.

DNA	CDR3	J	D	size	V
TGTGCCAGCAGCAGAAGGGCTAGCGGAGCCACCTCCTACGAGCAGTACTTC	CASSRRASGATSYEQYF	TRBJ2-7	TRBD2	NA	TRBV7-2
TGTGCCAGCAGCGAGCAGGGCTACGAGCAGTACTTC	CASSEQGYEQYF	TRBJ2-7	NA	NA	TRBV5-4
TGTGCCATCCGCTCGGGGACAGGGAAGGTTTTAGATGGCTACACCTTC	CAIRSGTGKVLDGYTF	TRBJ1-2	TRBD1	NA	TRBV10-3
TGTGCCAGCAGCTACTACGGACTAGCCGACAATGAGCAGTTCTTC	CASSYYGLADNEQFF	TRBJ2-1	TRBD2	NA	TRBV5-4
TGTGCCAGCAGTGTACAGACCTACGAGCAGTACTTC	CASSVQTYEQYF	TRBJ2-7	NA	NA	TRBV28
TGTGCCAGCAGCTTAGGAGGGACAGGGAATGGCTACACCTTC	CASSLGGTGNGYTF	TRBJ1-2	TRBD1	NA	TRBV11-2
TGTGCCAGCGCCCTCGGGAGATTCGGGGAGCTGTTTTTT	CASALGRFGELFF	TRBJ2-2	NA	NA	TRBV3-1/TRBV3-2
TGTGCCAGCAGCCAAAGGGAGAATGGGATTCAGTACTTC	CASSQRENGIQYF	TRBJ2-4	NA	NA	TRBV3-1/TRBV3-2
TGTGCCAGTAGTTGGACAGGGGGAGTCGATGAGCAGTTCTTC	CASSWTGGVDEQFF	TRBJ2-1	TRBD1	NA	TRBV19
TGTGCCAGCAGTGAGAATCAGCCCCAGCATTTT	CASSENQPQHF	TRBJ1-5	NA	NA	TRBV28
TGTGCCAGTAGAGCAATCCTACAGAGCTCTGGAAACACCATATATTTT	CASRAILQSSGNTIYF	TRBJ1-3	NA	once	TRBV19
TGTGCCACCAGTGACGGGAGCCAGATTCAGCCCCAGCATTTT	CATSDGSQIQPQHF	TRBJ1-5	NA	NA	TRBV24-1
TGTGCCAGCAGCTGGGACACCTCAACAGGCATACCCCAGCATTTT	CASSWDTSTGIPQHF	TRBJ1-5	NA	NA	TRBV7-9
TGTGCCTGGAGTGTCACAGGGGCGCGTGGCTACACCTTC	CAWSVTGARGYTF	TRBJ1-2	TRBD1	NA	TRBV30
TGTGCCAGCTCATCGGGACAGGGGACCTACAATGAGCAGTTCTTC	CASSSGQGTYNEQFF	TRBJ2-1	TRBD1	NA	TRBV18
TGCGCCAGCAGCTTGGCATCAGGGGTCGACGAGCAGTACTTC	CASSLASGVDEQYF	TRBJ2-7	NA	NA	TRBV5-1
TGTGCCATCAGTGAGTCCTGGACAGGGGGCACAGATACGCAGTATTTT	CAISESWTGGTDTQYF	TRBJ2-3	TRBD1	NA	TRBV10-3
TGTGCCAGCAGCCAAGATTTAACAGGCAACTATGGCTACACCTTC	CASSQDLTGNYGYTF	TRBJ1-2	NA	NA	TRBV4-2
TGTGCCAGCAGCGTAGGACTAGCGGGATACGGCACCGGGGAGCTGTTTTTT	CASSVGLAGYGTGELFF	TRBJ2-2	TRBD2	once	TRBV9
TGTGCCTGGAGAGCGACAGGGGGTTCGTACGAGCAGTACTTC	CAWRATGGSYEQYF	TRBJ2-7	TRBD1	NA	TRBV30
TGTGCCAGCAGCTCAACTCCGGGACAGGGAAACTATGGCTACACCTTC	CASSSTPGQGNYGYTF	TRBJ1-2	TRBD1	NA	TRBV7-9
TGCGCCAGCAGCACCGGAACCGGGACTTTGACCGGGGAGCTGTTTTTT	CASSTGTGTLTGELFF	TRBJ2-2	NA	NA	TRBV5-1
TGTGCCAGCAGCTGGAGGGCCGGGGAGCTGTTTTTT	CASSWRAGELFF	TRBJ2-2	NA	NA	TRBV27
TGCAGCGTTGGAGGACAGGGAGAAGGCTATGGCTACACCTTC	CSVGGQGEGYGYTF	TRBJ1-2	TRBD1	NA	TRBV29-1
TGTGCCAGCAGCTTGGCCTGGGACAGGTACAATGAGCAGTTCTTC	CASSLAWDRYNEQFF	TRBJ2-1	TRBD1	NA	TRBV5-6
TGTGCCAGCAGCTTAGTCATGGGACAGGGGGTTATCCAGGATGGCTACACCTTC	CASSLVMGQGVIQDGYTF	TRBJ1-2	TRBD1	few	TRBV11-2
TGCGCCAGCAGCCTGCTTGGCGGGACAGGGGCAAATGAGCAGTTCTTC	CASSLLGGTGANEQFF	TRBJ2-1	TRBD1	NA	TRBV5-1
TGTGCCAGCAGCTTTACGGGCCAAGAGACCCAGTACTTC	CASSFTGQETQYF	TRBJ2-5	NA	NA	TRBV7-2
TGTGCCAGCTCATCGGGCCGGGGAGGAGATACGCAGTATTTT	CASSSGRGGDTQYF	TRBJ2-3	NA	NA	TRBV18
TGTGCCAGCAGCTTGGACGCAGGGGGCGACGAGCAGTACTTC	CASSLDAGGDEQYF	TRBJ2-7	TRBD1	NA	TRBV5-5
TGTGCCAGCAGTCCCCCCCAAGCCCACACAGATACGCAGTATTTT	CASSPPQAHTDTQYF	TRBJ2-3	NA	NA	TRBV28
TGTGCCAGCAGTGAACAGGGAAGTATAATCTCACCCCTCCACTTT	CASSEQGSIISPLHF	TRBJ1-6	NA	NA	TRBV6-1
TGTGCCAGCAGCTCCCTTTCCCCGACTAGCGGGAGGGGTGAGACCCAGTACTTC	CASSSLSPTSGRGETQYF	TRBJ2-5	TRBD2	NA	TRBV7-6
TGTGCCAGCAGGGGAGGGACTAGCGGGAGTGGGGAGACCCAGTACTTC	CASRGGTSGSGETQYF	TRBJ2-5	TRBD2	once	TRBV6-6
TGTGCCAGTAGGGAGACAGGGCGGAACACTGAAGCTTTCTTT	CASRETGRNTEAFF	TRBJ1-1	TRBD1	NA	TRBV19
TGTGCCAGCAGTTCCGCAGGGGCAACTAATGAAAAACTGTTTTTT	CASSSAGATNEKLFF	TRBJ1-4	NA	NA	TRBV28
TGCGCCAGCAGCCAAGGTGATACAGTCTCCTACGAGCAGTACTTC	CASSQGDTVSYEQYF	TRBJ2-7	NA	NA	TRBV5-1
TGTGCTAGCAGCTTAGAGGCAGGGCCCTACAATGAGCAGTTCTTC	CASSLEAGPYNEQFF	TRBJ2-1	NA	NA	TRBV7-7
TGTGCCAGCAGCCCTAACCCGGGACAACTGAGCTCCTACAATGAGCAGTTCTTC	CASSPNPGQLSSYNEQFF	TRBJ2-1	NA	NA	TRBV7-9
TGCGCCAGCAGCTTGGCCCCGACAGGGGGCTACGAGCAGTACTTC	CASSLAPTGGYEQYF	TRBJ2-7	TRBD1	NA	TRBV5-1
TGTGCCAGCAGGGGAGGGACTAGCAATATGTACGAGCAGTACTTC	CASRGGTSNMYEQYF	TRBJ2-7	TRBD2	NA	TRBV6-5